The TCR beta chain described here comes from a study of cytomegalovirus exposure and HLA in healthy donors (dated by TCRdb to about 2017). For the wider study: According to an earlier analysis of 550 to 700 of the donors, 200 million or so T cells yielded roughly 100 million unique TCR beta sequences and 276 Gb of sequence data. Around 320 gigabases of sequencing data and tens of millions of unique TCR sequences were included in an early release covering 500 to 750 HLA-typed donors. The genetic ancestry cluster associated with self-reported Caucasian donors included about 84% of the roughly 360 genotyped donors. The study was designed to test whether signatures of past pathogen exposure could be identified by cataloging public T cell receptors. The study used immunosequencing to profile the T cell repertoires of 666 subjects and linked those repertoires to cytomegalovirus serostatus. Besides the first cohort of roughly 640 subjects, a separate validation cohort made up of 120 different subjects was used. The study combined high-throughput TCR immunosequencing, statistical association of individual TCRs with disease status, and machine learning to predict cytomegalovirus infection status. In a later analysis, previously published TCR beta repertoires from about 670 donors were re-analyzed and high-resolution HLA genotyping was added so that TCR occurrence patterns could be studied. In the later analysis, no new phenotypic data were used to find candidate immune exposures; instead, reliance was placed on TCR beta sequences and their occurrence across donors. To decide whether each TCR beta V gene segment behaved as functional or pseudogenic, an earlier analysis of approximately 600 of the donors relied on high-throughput TCR beta sequencing. Donor age, sex, ethnicity and CMV serostatus were compiled alongside the repertoire data. A later genetic analysis used genome-wide SNP genotypes for about 65% of the 666 donors, treating that subset as a discovery cohort. All discovery cohort repertoires had been generated on a single sequencing platform. HLA typing included class I and class II loci at four-digit resolution. The number of typed donors differed by locus: roughly 629-630 for A, B, C, DRB1 and DQB1; roughly 510 for DQA1; around 610 for DPA1; and some 430 for DPB1. About 5 DR-DQ haplotypes were handled as single units for association and clustering, since linkage in the cohort was strong. Among over 350 genotyped donors of the cohort, an average of around 240,000 unique TCR beta nucleotide sequences were sequenced per donor, around 20% of them non-productive.

The CDR3 has 15 amino acids, counting the end cysteine and phenylalanine. The only DNA kept is the CDR3, 45 bases in frame from the first base. Sequences SEHNR (CDR1) and FQNEAQ (CDR2) are obtained from the germline V gene (reference sequence). The library relied on the immunoSEQ multiplex PCR assay. For the multiplex PCR, a mixture combining 60 forward primers for TCR Vbeta segments and 13 reverse primers for TCR Jbeta segments was used. The CDR3 region of rearranged TCR beta genes was amplified from genomic DNA with a multiplex PCR assay. On the Illumina HiSeq System, the amplified TCR beta libraries were sequenced as 87-base-pair reads. Per the authors' processing: A later analysis counted about 80 million unique TCR beta chains across the 666 repertoires, and approximately 11 million of these chains were shared by at least two donors. A nearest-neighbor algorithm error-corrected the raw reads and collapsed the reads into unique sequences, merging closely related sequences to remove PCR and sequencing errors. Alignment of CDR3 sequences to IMGT reference sequences was used to assign V, D and J gene segments. Each retained sequence needed at least a six-nucleotide match to both a V gene segment and a J gene segment. Rearrangements were called productive when the CDR3 lacked stop codons and stayed in frame with V and J; all others were non-productive. Following IMGT convention, CDR3 was defined as the stretch from the second conserved V-encoded cysteine to the conserved J-encoded phenylalanine. Sequences without an unambiguous match to a single V gene segment were excluded from the earlier analysis of almost 600 of the donors. In an earlier analysis of around 600 of the donors, V segments were called functional above 56.7% productive rearrangements and were called segregating when the between-donor standard deviation exceeded 5%. To diagnose cytomegalovirus status from the catalog of TCR beta chain sequences, a statistical classification framework was built. A later analysis assigned V and J genes by comparing TCR nucleotide sequences with IMGT/GENE-DB human TR gene sequences. Using the TCRdist pipeline, a later analysis assigned CDR3 sequences along with most-parsimonious VDJ recombination scenarios. A later analysis defined each TCR beta chain by its CDR3 amino acid sequence plus V-gene family, and excluded reads lacking a unique V-gene family. In a later analysis, several hundred highly shared, low-generation-probability nucleotide sequences were removed to address suspected cross-contamination and a sequencing artifact. In a later analysis, a clonal expansion index was calculated for each public chain from normalized within-repertoire ranks of inferred template counts. A later analysis computed generation probabilities with a VDJ recombination model fitted to out-of-frame rearrangements, and checked the results against IGoR. A later analysis scored TCR-TCR, TCR-HLA and TCR-CMV co-occurrence with hypergeometric tests, applying a repertoire-size bias correction to TCR pairs. False discovery rates were estimated in a later analysis by permuting HLA or CMV assignments 20 times. In a later analysis, co-occurring TCRs were grouped with DBSCAN, and TCRdist sequence similarity was added when clustering was performed within HLA-allele-positive subsets. Repertoires with fewer than 30,000 or more than 120,000 public chains were left out of co-occurrence clustering, as were about 5 repertoires with anomalous nucleotide sharing. TCRdb carries this immuneACCESS record with in-frame sequences only. Its versions omit some clonotypes, under half of them owing to an unresolved V gene in the studies checked, with the rest unexplained. That table is the source of V, J and clone size, and D and trimming were worked out from the DNA. The sample table records roughly 150,000 clones; approximately 80% of these occur just once. The top ten constitute roughly 14% of the sample.

Notes on this clone: Its antigen remains undetermined. Compared with germline, one end of the junction differs, possibly owing to a read error.

Study-level results and caveats: Correlated functional status among segregating V segments might reflect linkage disequilibrium, but an unknown experimental factor could not be ruled out. The sequencing pipeline was judged likely to have produced a cluster of highly shared sequence variants as a technical artifact. Most CMV-associated TCR beta chains appeared to be HLA-restricted in a later analysis, and the HLA associations seemed to be driven largely by CMV exposure. The study gave a list of under 200 TCR beta chains associated with cytomegalovirus. A further reported finding was that TCR beta sequences accurately predicted the HLA-A and HLA-B alleles for most subjects in the first cohort. Sequencing depth was assumed to be roughly uniform across donors in the presence/absence analyses, though that assumption may not hold. This cohort had only TCR beta chains sequenced, and the lack of alpha or paired-chain data limited which features could be detected. Broadly in line with IMGT annotations, most TCR beta V segments showed up in productive rearrangements about 87% or about 30% of the time in an earlier analysis of around 550 of the donors. The authors suggested that the approach could potentially be generalized to other disease states and immunological phenotypes. A later analysis associated 15,000 to 20,000 TCR beta sequences with specific HLA alleles at a false discovery rate of 0.05. When HLA alleles, especially DR and DQ, strongly co-occurred, TCR associations were difficult to assign to individual alleles. A later analysis reported that several top co-occurrence clusters appeared linked to parvovirus B19, influenza, CMV and Epstein-Barr virus. Three of the identified cytomegalovirus-associated TCR beta chains were confirmed in vitro to be specific for cytomegalovirus antigens. A later genetic analysis associated a missense DCLRE1C variant with V-gene and J-gene trimming of TCR beta chains, and an independent cohort replicated the association. Some IMGT-functional V segments, including TRBV6-2 and TRBV6-3, could not be distinguished by the 87-base-pair reads and were therefore excluded. While some public TCRs were present in many individuals, most TCR sequences turned up only very rarely across donors. According to a later genetic analysis, donors in an Asian-associated ancestry cluster had fewer N-insertions in productive TCRs than the approximately 710-donor mean. According to a later analysis, TCR association rates differed among HLA loci, with DRB1 alleles showing the most associated TCRs and HLA-C alleles showing the fewest. Because counts were too low, roughly 16 rarely observed V segments, including chromosome 9 orphons, were excluded from the earlier analysis of roughly 580 of the donors. Compared with equally common non-associated chains, HLA-associated TCR beta chains in a later analysis were more clonally expanded and had lower generation probabilities. Immune exposure information for the cohort was limited to CMV serostatus. The classifier was reported to diagnose cytomegalovirus status with high specificity and sensitivity in both the original and validation cohorts. HLA typing was unavailable for some donors at each locus, so association tests used only the typed subset.

The cohort was made up of under 800 healthy bone marrow donors. At the time of sampling, all cohort members were nominally healthy, though unrecorded immune exposures were likely present. The donor was CMV seronegative and belonged to the group of 320 or so seronegative cohort members. Every donor gave a peripheral blood sample, and the peripheral blood mononuclear cells from that sample were used for TCR beta sequencing. Genomic DNA extraction from the blood cell samples was performed with the Qiagen DNeasy Blood Extraction Kit. The TCR originated in a woman aged 40 to 50 in good health and CMV-seronegative. Rearrangement joined TRBV7-9 to TRBJ2-5, with TRBD2 matching 9 junction bases. Sequencing was carried out using PBMCs. The sequenced DNA: TGTTCCAGCAGCTTATCGCGGGGGGGGGTCGGGACCCAGTACTTC. Its protein product is CSSSLSRGGVGTQYF. This CDR3, with the reference TRBV7-9 and TRBJ2-5 proteins standing in past its ends, gives the full variable domain DTGVSQNPRHKITKRGQNVTFRCDPISEHNRLYWYRQTLGQGPEFLTYFQNEAQLEKSRLLSDRFSAERPKGSFSTLEIQRTEQGDSAMYLCSSSLSRGGVGTQYFGPGTRLLVL.